Listed below are T cell receptor beta chains from one sample, sequenced in a study of radiotherapy plus CTLA-4 blockade in lung cancer. Clones were sequenced by immunoSEQ multiplex PCR, and TCRdb holds only the in-frame ones, with some missing. The table has approximately 76,000 clones, 60% to 85% seen once. The source was peripheral blood, collected from a patient treated with radiotherapy plus ipilimumab. These receptor sequences come from a human donor with non-small cell lung cancer who had a partial response to radiotherapy plus ipilimumab. Some clones in this sample may be carry-over from other donors' samples. Both conserved end residues are part of each CDR3. D genes are given only for firm matches.

V gene,D gene,CDR3 length,CDR3 protein
TRBV18,NA,14,CASSPGASNTEAFF
TRBV6-1,NA,14,CASSDRLENTEAFF
TRBV7-2,TRBD1,18,CASSQTGTELITGNTIYF
TRBV19,TRBD2,16,CASSLSSGSISYEQYF
TRBV27,NA,14,CASSLFGGGQPQHF
TRBV7-9,NA,14,CASSLGGYSDEQYF
TRBV9,NA,14,CASSTSNSIDTQYF
TRBV29-1,TRBD1,12,CSVETGVNEQFF
TRBV6-5,NA,13,CASRGRTNEKLFF
TRBV18,NA,13,CASSGGAEETQYF
TRBV29-1,NA,15,CSVAGLQGKYNEQFF
TRBV18,NA,16,CASSQRDIQSGEKLFF
TRBV10-1,NA,14,CASSRGAATDTQYF
TRBV15,NA,12,CATSTYNYGYTF
TRBV9,NA,14,CASSTTGSGETQYF
TRBV11-2,NA,13,CASRFNRDYGYTF
TRBV6-1,TRBD2,15,CASSSGGSRTYEQYF
TRBV18,NA,16,CASSFQATGKGQPQHF
TRBV7-9,TRBD2,15,CASSWGGRAPYEQYF
TRBV28,NA,14,CASSFVGPEHEQYF
TRBV7-6,NA,13,CASSIQGNTEAFF
TRBV4-3,TRBD1,14,CASSQGQGNTEAFF